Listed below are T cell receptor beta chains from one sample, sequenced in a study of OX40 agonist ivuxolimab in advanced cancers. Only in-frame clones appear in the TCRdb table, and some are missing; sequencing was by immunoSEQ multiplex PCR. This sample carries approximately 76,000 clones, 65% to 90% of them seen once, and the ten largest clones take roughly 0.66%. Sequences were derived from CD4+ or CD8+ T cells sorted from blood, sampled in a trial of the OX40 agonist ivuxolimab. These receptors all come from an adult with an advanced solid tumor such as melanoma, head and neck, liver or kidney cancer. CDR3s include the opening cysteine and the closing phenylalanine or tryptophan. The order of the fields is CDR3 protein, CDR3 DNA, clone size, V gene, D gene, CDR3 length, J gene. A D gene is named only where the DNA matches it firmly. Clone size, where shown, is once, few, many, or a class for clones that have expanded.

CDR3: CASSSLTESNTEAFF
DNA: TGTGCCAGCAGTTCCCTGACAGAGTCGAACACTGAAGCTTTCTTT
size: .
V: TRBV27
D: .
length: 15
J: TRBJ1-1

CDR3: CATRDRNANYGYTF
DNA: TGTGCCACTCGGGACAGGAACGCTAACTATGGCTACACCTTC
size: .
V: TRBV6-5
D: TRBD1
length: 14
J: TRBJ1-2

CDR3: CASSPLARREDSPLHF
DNA: TGTGCCAGCTCACCACTGGCCAGAAGGGAGGATTCACCCCTCCACTTT
size: few
V: TRBV18
D: .
length: 16
J: TRBJ1-6

CDR3: CASSLDRGYGYTF
DNA: TGTGCCAGCAGCCTCGACAGGGGGTATGGCTACACCTTC
size: .
V: TRBV7-2
D: TRBD1
length: 13
J: TRBJ1-2

CDR3: CASSLANSGPGEQFF
DNA: TGTGCCAGCAGCTTAGCGAACAGTGGCCCAGGGGAGCAGTTCTTC
size: .
V: TRBV7-6
D: .
length: 15
J: TRBJ2-1

CDR3: CASSLYPTGREQYF
DNA: TGCGCCAGCAGCTTGTACCCTACGGGGCGCGAGCAGTACTTC
size: .
V: TRBV5-1
D: .
length: 14
J: TRBJ2-7

CDR3: CASSPRELETQYF
DNA: TGTGCCAGCTCACCCAGGGAATTGGAGACCCAGTACTTC
size: once
V: TRBV18
D: .
length: 13
J: TRBJ2-5

CDR3: CASSFGDRNTGELFF
DNA: TGCGCCAGCAGCTTCGGGGACAGAAACACCGGGGAGCTGTTTTTT
size: .
V: TRBV5-1
D: TRBD1
length: 15
J: TRBJ2-2

CDR3: CASSPHLNTEAFF
DNA: TGTGCCAGCAGCCCCCATCTGAACACTGAAGCTTTCTTT
size: .
V: TRBV7-2
D: .
length: 13
J: TRBJ1-1

CDR3: CASSNRQGGTFF
DNA: TGTGCCAGCAGCAACCGGCAGGGGGGCACTTTCTTT
size: .
V: TRBV5-6
D: TRBD1
length: 12
J: TRBJ1-1

CDR3: CASSQGRDSYEQYF
DNA: TGTGCCAGCAGCCAAGGACGGGACTCCTACGAGCAGTACTTC
size: .
V: TRBV4-2
D: .
length: 14
J: TRBJ2-7

CDR3: CASSFRTSGIEDTQYF
DNA: TGCGCCAGCAGCTTTAGAACTAGCGGGATTGAAGATACGCAGTATTTT
size: .
V: TRBV5-1
D: TRBD2
length: 16
J: TRBJ2-3

CDR3: CASTRREPGWGSSYNSPLHF
DNA: TGTGCCAGTACCCGGCGTGAACCGGGGTGGGGGAGCTCCTATAATTCACCCCTCCACTTT
size: few
V: TRBV19
D: .
length: 20
J: TRBJ1-6

CDR3: CAISESSVTEAFF
DNA: TGTGCCATCAGTGAGTCTTCGGTTACTGAAGCTTTCTTT
size: .
V: TRBV10-3
D: .
length: 13
J: TRBJ1-1

CDR3: CAWTRRRMGEKLFF
DNA: TGTGCCTGGACGCGGCGGCGGATGGGGGAAAAACTGTTTTTT
size: few
V: TRBV30
D: .
length: 14
J: TRBJ1-4

CDR3: CASSYGQSSYNSPLHF
DNA: TGTGCCAGCAGTTATGGACAGAGCTCCTATAATTCACCCCTCCACTTT
size: .
V: TRBV27
D: .
length: 16
J: TRBJ1-6

CDR3: CASSSDGNLKLGGYTF
DNA: TGTGCCAGCAGCTCCGACGGGAACCTGAAGTTGGGAGGCTACACCTTC
size: .
V: TRBV5-4
D: .
length: 16
J: TRBJ1-2

CDR3: CASSQMWGSGSPLHF
DNA: TGTGCCAGCAGCCAAATGTGGGGGTCCGGTTCACCCCTCCACTTT
size: .
V: TRBV7-2
D: .
length: 15
J: TRBJ1-6

CDR3: CASSDDFNYGYTF
DNA: TGTGCCAGCAGCGATGACTTTAACTATGGCTACACCTTC
size: few
V: TRBV5-4
D: .
length: 13
J: TRBJ1-2

CDR3: CASRETGNEQFF
DNA: TGCGCCAGCAGGGAGACAGGGAATGAGCAGTTCTTC
size: .
V: TRBV5-1
D: TRBD1
length: 12
J: TRBJ2-1

CDR3: CASSIDPVAGGRDTQYF
DNA: TGTGCCAGCAGCATCGATCCCGTAGCGGGGGGCCGAGATACGCAGTATTTT
size: .
V: TRBV7-2
D: TRBD2
length: 17
J: TRBJ2-3

CDR3: CASSYFTGSGETQYF
DNA: TGTGCCAGCAGTTACTTCACAGGGTCGGGGGAGACCCAGTACTTC
size: .
V: TRBV6-5
D: .
length: 15
J: TRBJ2-5

CDR3: CASSEVENSPLHF
DNA: TGTGCCAGCAGTGAGGTAGAGAATTCACCCCTCCACTTT
size: .
V: TRBV6-4
D: .
length: 13
J: TRBJ1-6

CDR3: CAWDEGEKLFF
DNA: TGTGCCTGGGACGAAGGTGAAAAACTGTTTTTT
size: once
V: TRBV30
D: .
length: 11
J: TRBJ1-4

CDR3: CATSDRGNEQFF
DNA: TGTGCCACCTCCGATCGAGGAAATGAGCAGTTCTTC
size: .
V: TRBV2
D: .
length: 12
J: TRBJ2-1

CDR3: CASSYGGGNNSPLHF
DNA: TGTGCCAGCAGTTACGGAGGGGGCAATAATTCACCCCTCCACTTT
size: .
V: TRBV6-5
D: TRBD1
length: 15
J: TRBJ1-6

CDR3: CASSQDGTPTKAFF
DNA: TGCGCCAGCAGCCAAGATGGGACTCCTACCAAGGCTTTCTTT
size: .
V: TRBV4-1
D: .
length: 14
J: TRBJ1-1

CDR3: CASSAGQGAKGYTF
DNA: TGTGCCAGCAGCGCGGGACAGGGGGCGAAAGGCTACACCTTC
size: .
V: TRBV7-2
D: TRBD1
length: 14
J: TRBJ1-2

CDR3: CASSLEATHNEQFF
DNA: TGCGCCAGCAGCTTGGAGGCCACCCACAATGAGCAGTTCTTC
size: .
V: TRBV5-1
D: .
length: 14
J: TRBJ2-1

CDR3: CASSPSGTGVEKLFF
DNA: TGTGCCAGCTCACCCTCCGGGACAGGGGTGGAAAAACTGTTTTTT
size: .
V: TRBV18
D: TRBD1
length: 15
J: TRBJ1-4

CDR3: CASSLQGETQYF
DNA: TGTGCCAGCAGTCTGCAGGGGGAGACCCAGTACTTC
size: once
V: TRBV2
D: .
length: 12
J: TRBJ2-5

CDR3: CASSRDRGHFSYTF
DNA: TGTGCCAGCAGTAGGGACAGGGGGCATTTTAGCTACACCTTC
size: .
V: TRBV27
D: TRBD1
length: 14
J: TRBJ1-2

CDR3: CSGRVRETQYF
DNA: TGCAGTGGGCGGGTACGAGAGACCCAGTACTTC
size: once
V: TRBV20-1
D: .
length: 11
J: TRBJ2-5

CDR3: CASSLRWDTEAFF
DNA: TGTGCCAGCAGCCTCAGGTGGGACACTGAAGCTTTCTTT
size: .
V: TRBV7-2
D: .
length: 13
J: TRBJ1-1

CDR3: CASSSRVGGYTF
DNA: TGTGCCAGCAGTTCCCGTGTAGGTGGCTACACCTTC
size: .
V: TRBV28
D: .
length: 12
J: TRBJ1-2

CDR3: CASSPRGAEAFF
DNA: TGTGCCAGCAGCCCCCGGGGGGCTGAAGCTTTCTTT
size: .
V: TRBV9
D: .
length: 12
J: TRBJ1-1

CDR3: CASSDPRAWETQYF
DNA: TGTGCCAGCAGTGACCCCAGGGCCTGGGAGACCCAGTACTTC
size: .
V: TRBV25-1
D: .
length: 14
J: TRBJ2-5

CDR3: CASSQDLGGWETQYF
DNA: TGCGCCAGCAGCCAAGATTTAGGGGGCTGGGAGACCCAGTACTTC
size: .
V: TRBV4-3
D: TRBD1
length: 15
J: TRBJ2-5

CDR3: CASSYPGQGRGTQYF
DNA: TGTGCCAGCAGTTACCCAGGACAGGGGCGCGGGACCCAGTACTTC
size: few
V: TRBV6-5
D: TRBD1
length: 15
J: TRBJ2-5

CDR3: CASSSQPGQARYGYTF
DNA: TGTGCCAGCAGCTCGCAACCCGGACAGGCCCGCTATGGCTACACCTTC
size: .
V: TRBV9
D: TRBD1
length: 16
J: TRBJ1-2

CDR3: CASSRDRRRGYTF
DNA: TGTGCCAGCAGCCGGGACAGGCGACGTGGCTACACCTTC
size: .
V: TRBV5-6
D: TRBD1
length: 13
J: TRBJ1-2

CDR3: CSVVQGYGYTF
DNA: TGCAGCGTTGTTCAGGGCTATGGCTACACCTTC
size: .
V: TRBV29-1
D: .
length: 11
J: TRBJ1-2

CDR3: CASRQGVADTGELFF
DNA: TGTGCCAGCAGACAAGGGGTGGCGGACACCGGGGAGCTGTTTTTT
size: .
V: TRBV27
D: .
length: 15
J: TRBJ2-2

CDR3: CASRELGDSPLHF
DNA: TGTGCCAGCAGGGAGTTAGGGGATTCACCCCTCCACTTT
size: few
V: TRBV2
D: .
length: 13
J: TRBJ1-6

CDR3: CASSLGDRGRETQYF
DNA: TGCGCCAGCAGCTTGGGGGACAGGGGGCGAGAGACCCAGTACTTC
size: few
V: TRBV5-1
D: TRBD1
length: 15
J: TRBJ2-5

CDR3: CASSLTWQAYEQYF
DNA: TGTGCCAGCAGTTTAACATGGCAGGCCTACGAGCAGTACTTC
size: .
V: TRBV27
D: .
length: 14
J: TRBJ2-7